This record looks at one T cell receptor (beta chain) sequence and its context. The J segment lost 8 bases and the V segment lost 4 bases, leaving 6 bases of the junction unmatched. CDR3 length equals 13 residues. The V gene's germline CDR1 is SGHRS and CDR2 YFSETQ. These data are taken from a study of blood T cell repertoires in COVID-19. Background on the study: Italy, Spain and the United States were the sources of the convalescent and acute COVID-19 samples. The cDNA or gDNA used as material had been derived from T cells, B-cell-depleted T cells, or PBMCs.

The authors' processing: Nucleated cell number was recorded as an estimate derived from reference gene primer amplification. Generated by immunoSEQ multiplex PCR, the TCRdb table keeps only in-frame clones and is missing some. V and J calls and clone size are copied from that table; D and trimming were computed from the DNA. The sample has approximately 97,000 clones; almost 80% are singletons. The specimen was peripheral blood. This chain connects TRBV5-1 to TRBJ1-2, with 9 bases lining up with TRBD1. The sequence was obtained from a man in his sixties with active or convalescent COVID-19. This CDR3 is CASSLQGAQGYTF. CDR3 nucleotides: TGCGCCAGCAGCCTACAGGGGGCCCAGGGCTACACCTTC.